A selection of T cell receptor beta chains follows, all from one sample in a study of cytomegalovirus exposure and HLA in healthy donors. Here immunoSEQ multiplex PCR was the method, and the copy in TCRdb shows in-frame clones only, minus some. Found here are about 300,000 clones, roughly 90% of them singletons; the top ten hold over 0.85%. What was sequenced was PBMCs. Receptor source: a woman aged 18 to 35 in good health and CMV-seronegative. The CDR3 runs from the conserved cysteine through the conserved F or W. Fields, in order: clone size, D gene, V gene, J gene, CDR3 protein, CDR3 DNA. The D gene is left open where the match is weak. For some rows the clone size is stated as once, few or many, or as a class when expanded; others skip it.

>-|TRBD1|TRBV27|TRBJ1-1
CASSSADRGPNTEAFF
TGTGCCAGCAGTTCCGCGGACAGGGGGCCGAACACTGAAGCTTTCTTT
>-|-|TRBV15|TRBJ1-3
CATSRGRGQTFGNTIYF
TGTGCCACCAGCAGAGGTCGCGGACAGACCTTTGGAAACACCATATATTTT
>-|-|TRBV6-5|TRBJ1-6
CASSRDSYNSPLHF
TGTGCCAGCAGTCGAGATTCCTATAATTCACCCCTCCACTTT
>-|-|TRBV11-2|TRBJ2-1
CASSLGLAYNEQFF
TGTGCCAGCAGCTTAGGATTAGCATACAATGAGCAGTTCTTC
>few|-|TRBV7-2|TRBJ1-6
CASSLIPGGSSPLHF
TGTGCCAGCAGCTTAATTCCGGGCGGGAGTTCACCCCTCCACTTT
>-|-|TRBV7-9|TRBJ2-3
CASSFTGLGADTQYF
TGTGCCAGCAGCTTCACAGGGTTGGGGGCAGATACGCAGTATTTT
>-|-|TRBV6-1|TRBJ1-5
CASRISSNQPQHF
TGTGCCAGCAGGATCAGTAGCAATCAGCCCCAGCATTTT
>-|-|TRBV4-1|TRBJ1-5
CASSQDAAGDQPQHF
TGCGCCAGCAGCCAAGACGCGGCAGGGGATCAGCCCCAGCATTTT
>-|TRBD2|TRBV29-1|TRBJ2-7
CSVPNSAGGGRYF
TGCAGCGTCCCCAACTCGGCGGGAGGTGGGCGGTACTTC
>-|-|TRBV25-1|TRBJ2-7
CASSESGGARYEQYF
TGTGCCAGCAGTGAATCTGGAGGGGCCCGTTACGAGCAGTACTTC
>-|-|TRBV10-3|TRBJ2-7
CAISEARGPHYEQYF
TGTGCCATCAGTGAGGCAAGGGGCCCGCATTACGAGCAGTACTTC
>-|TRBD2|TRBV5-5|TRBJ2-1
CASSSSVAGVYNEQFF
TGTGCCAGCAGCTCATCCGTGGCGGGAGTTTACAATGAGCAGTTCTTC
>once|-|TRBV5-4|TRBJ1-2
CASSPRAETNYGYTF
TGTGCCAGCAGCCCGCGGGCAGAAACTAACTATGGCTACACCTTC
>-|TRBD2|TRBV6-1|TRBJ2-7
CASSGPGLASEQYF
TGTGCCAGCAGTGGACCGGGACTAGCTTCCGAGCAGTACTTC
>once|TRBD2|TRBV5-1|TRBJ2-3
CASSLALAGGSTDTQYF
TGCGCCAGCAGCTTGGCTCTTGCGGGAGGGTCCACAGATACGCAGTATTTT
>-|TRBD2|TRBV9|TRBJ2-1
CASSVGGSGRRYNEQFF
TGTGCCAGCAGCGTAGGAGGAAGCGGGAGACGTTACAATGAGCAGTTCTTC
>-|TRBD2|TRBV4-3|TRBJ2-2
CASSQTGLAANTGELFF
TGCGCCAGCAGCCAAACGGGACTAGCGGCAAACACCGGGGAGCTGTTTTTT
>-|TRBD1|TRBV27|TRBJ1-5
CASRPGQGSNQPQHF
TGTGCCAGCAGACCGGGACAGGGAAGCAATCAGCCCCAGCATTTT
>few|-|TRBV18|TRBJ1-1
CASSPQVWGEGTEAFF
TGTGCCAGCTCACCGCAGGTTTGGGGGGAGGGCACTGAAGCTTTCTTT
>-|TRBD2|TRBV30|TRBJ2-1
CAWSGTSAIGTYNEQFF
TGTGCCTGGTCCGGGACTAGCGCCATTGGGACCTACAATGAGCAGTTCTTC
>-|TRBD2|TRBV6-4|TRBJ2-3
CASSGLAGDTDTQYF
TGTGCCAGCAGTGGACTAGCGGGAGACACAGATACGCAGTATTTT
>-|-|TRBV29-1|TRBJ2-2
CSVFRDANTGELFF
TGCAGCGTCTTCCGGGATGCGAACACCGGGGAGCTGTTTTTT
>few|TRBD1|TRBV18|TRBJ1-6
CASSYRDRDSPLHF
TGTGCCAGCTCATACCGGGACAGAGATTCACCCCTCCACTTT
>-|TRBD1|TRBV7-8|TRBJ1-4
CASSFIRTGGYFEKLFF
TGTGCCAGCAGCTTCATCCGGACAGGGGGTTACTTTGAAAAACTGTTTTTT
>-|TRBD1|TRBV10-3|TRBJ1-5
CAISRGTGGAGQPQHF
TGTGCCATCAGCAGAGGAACAGGGGGCGCGGGTCAGCCCCAGCATTTT
>-|-|TRBV27|TRBJ2-3
CASREETDTQYF
TGTGCCAGCAGGGAGGAAACAGATACGCAGTATTTT
>once|TRBD1|TRBV28|TRBJ1-1
CASSSAAQGVMNTEAFF
TGTGCCAGCAGTTCCGCGGCACAGGGGGTGATGAACACTGAAGCTTTCTTT
>-|TRBD2|TRBV12-5|TRBJ2-3
CASGLAGTDTQYF
TGTGCTAGTGGTTTAGCGGGAACAGATACGCAGTATTTT
>-|-|TRBV15|TRBJ2-1
CATSRQAPASSYNEQFF
TGTGCCACCAGCAGACAAGCCCCTGCTAGCTCCTACAATGAGCAGTTCTTC
>few|TRBD1|TRBV6-6|TRBJ1-5
CASSYSRQGEQPQHF
TGTGCCAGCAGTTATTCTCGACAGGGCGAGCAGCCCCAGCATTTT
>once|-|TRBV28|TRBJ1-2
CASRGGTANYGYTF
TGTGCCAGCAGGGGGGGGACGGCTAACTATGGCTACACCTTC
>-|-|TRBV4-3|TRBJ2-2
CASSQQAGPNTGELFF
TGCGCCAGCAGCCAACAGGCGGGGCCGAACACCGGGGAGCTGTTTTTT
>-|TRBD2|TRBV5-1|TRBJ2-1
CASSGGAGEAYNEQFF
TGCGCCAGCAGCGGGGGAGCGGGAGAAGCCTACAATGAGCAGTTCTTC
>-|-|TRBV9|TRBJ1-6
CASSTGGGRENSPLHF
TGTGCCAGCAGCACTGGTGGGGGGAGAGAGAATTCACCCCTCCACTTT
>-|TRBD2|TRBV28|TRBJ2-7
CASSTPIKTSGTYEQYF
TGTGCCAGCAGTACCCCGATCAAGACTAGCGGAACCTACGAGCAGTACTTC
>once|-|TRBV6-5|TRBJ1-5
CASSGTRRGNQPQHF
TGTGCCAGCAGTGGGACCCGGAGGGGCAATCAGCCCCAGCATTTT
>-|TRBD2|TRBV11-1|TRBJ2-1
CASSLSSGEYNEQFF
TGTGCCAGCAGTCTTTCTAGCGGGGAGTACAATGAGCAGTTCTTC